This T cell receptor (beta chain) was sequenced in a study of cytomegalovirus exposure and HLA in healthy donors. A multiplex PCR was run with 60 Vbeta primers and 13 Jbeta primers. Measured with immunoSEQ multiplex PCR; TCRdb has only the in-frame clones, and not every one. The specimen's table records 100,000 to 150,000 clones. The CDR3 is 13 amino acids. V dropped 6 bases and J dropped 6 bases, with 15 bases sitting between them. Germline CDR1 SEHNR, CDR2 FQNEAQ (reference sequence). The sample taken for sequencing was PBMCs. This sequence was found in a man aged 18 to 30 in good health and CMV-seronegative. V gene TRBV7-9 combines with J gene TRBJ2-7, with D perhaps TRBD2 (7 bases). In nucleotides, the CDR3 is TGTGCCAGCAGTCCTGGAGGGGGGGGCGAGCAGTACTTC. Translating it yields CASSPGGGGEQYF.